These 21 T cell receptor beta chains were all obtained from the same sample, sequenced in a study of T cell changes during pregnancy in multiple sclerosis. The data were produced by immunoSEQ multiplex PCR, yet TCRdb's version contains in-frame clones alone and is incomplete. The sample holds some 110,000 clones, around nine tenths seen once. The source was peripheral blood, collected in the third trimester of pregnancy. The receptors shown here come from a female donor with multiple sclerosis, enrolled in a pregnancy study.

The V gene is TRBV27, the J gene TRBJ2-5, with TRBD1 identical over 7 bases. The CDR3 runs to 14 residues. Trimming removed 2 bases from V and 5 bases from J; junction bases left unmatched: 5. In germline, CDR1 is MNHEY, CDR2 SMNVEV (reference sequence). The DNA for the CDR3 is TGTGCCAGCAGTTTACAGGGGGTGGAGGAGACCCAGTACTTC. Protein product: CASSLQGVEETQYF.

A remark on this clone: Additional DNA sequences in this sample encode the identical CDR3. The chain joins TRBV6-5 to TRBJ1-2, with D uncertain. Germline values: CDR1 MNHEY, CDR2 SVGAGI. Between the trimmed V and J ends, which lost 0 bases and 8 bases, there was a span of 7 bases. There are 12 residues in the CDR3. CDR3 region: CASSYSGGGYTF. CDR3 DNA sequence: TGTGCCAGCAGTTACTCAGGCGGCGGCTACACCTTC.

The chain has TRBV28 and TRBJ1-1; 10 bases are shared with TRBD1. With 5 bases clipped from V and 6 bases from J, the junction kept 9 bases outside the gene matches. Germline loops: CDR1 MDHEN, CDR2 SYDVKM. The CDR3 consists of 15 residues. CDR3: CASSLTGGGVAEAFF. The DNA for the CDR3 is TGTGCCAGCAGTCTGACAGGGGGCGGAGTAGCTGAAGCTTTCTTT.

The chain uses TRBV7-3 and TRBJ2-1; D is perhaps TRBD1 (6 bases). Germline values: CDR1 SGHTA, CDR2 FQGTGA. The CDR3 covers 15 residues. V was pared by 5 bases and J by 4 bases, with 15 bases between. CDR3 coding DNA: TGTGCCAGCAGCCAGGGAGCAGGGGAATACAATGAGCAGTTCTTC. It yields the protein CASSQGAGEYNEQFF.

The V and J genes are TRBV10-3 and TRBJ1-4; TRBD1 might be the D (6 bases). With 2 bases removed from V and 5 bases from J, the gap between germline ends came to 9 bases. Germline V gene sequence: CDR1 ENHRY, CDR2 SYGVKD. CDR3 length: 14 amino acids. CDR3: CAISEPGENEKLFF. CDR3 coding DNA: TGTGCCATCAGTGAGCCAGGGGAAAATGAAAAACTGTTTTTT.

The chain joins TRBV5-4 to TRBJ1-2; perhaps TRBD1 as D (5 bases). Trimming took off 1 base at V and 8 bases at J, with 12 bases between the two ends. Germline values: CDR1 SGHNT, CDR2 YYREEE (reference sequence). The CDR3 contains 13 residues. Here the CDR3 DNA reads TGTGCCAGCAGCTTGATCCAGGGCCACGGCTACACCTTC. It specifies CASSLIQGHGYTF.

This clone was recorded once. The rearrangement uses TRBV9 and TRBJ2-1, with TRBD2 identical over 8 bases. J lost 5 bases, V lost 0 bases, and 7 bases had no gene match. This CDR3 spans 16 amino acids. Germline V gives CDR1 SGDLS, CDR2 YYNGEE. CDR3 in DNA: TGTGCCAGCAGCGTAGCTGGTCTAGCGGGTAACAATGAGCAGTTCTTC. This translates into CASSVAGLAGNNEQFF.

The genes are TRBV7-6 and TRBJ1-1, with D possibly TRBD1 on 6 matching bases. Trimming stripped 7 bases from V and 1 base from J, with 13 bases between. CDR1 is SGHVS, CDR2 FNYEAQ, per germline. CDR3 length: 14 amino acids. In DNA form, the CDR3 reads TGTGCCAGCACCGTGGACAGCTCGAACACTGAAGCTTTCTTT. Its protein product is CASTVDSSNTEAFF.

This clone appeared a single time. The rearrangement links TRBV30 to TRBJ2-3; the D gene is possibly TRBD1 (5 bases). This CDR3 is built from 13 residues. V lost 0 bases to trimming and J lost 5 bases, with 9 bases between them. Germline V gene lookup returns CDR1 GTSNPN and CDR2 SVGIG (reference sequence). Here the CDR3 DNA reads TGTGCCTGGAGTGTAAGGGGTGGAGATACGCAGTATTTT. Amino acid sequence: CAWSVRGGDTQYF.

V gene TRBV6-6 combines with J gene TRBJ2-1; D is unclear. The CDR3 runs to 13 residues. Germline V gene data show CDR1 as MNHNY and CDR2 as SVGAGI (reference sequence). Trimming pared 7 bases from V and 2 bases from J, leaving 9 bases between. CDR3 sequence: CASTTNAYNEQFF. The CDR3 coding sequence is TGTGCCAGCACCACTAATGCCTACAATGAGCAGTTCTTC.

V usage is TRBV10-2 and J usage is TRBJ1-1; the match to TRBD1 covers 9 bases. V shed 8 bases, J shed 2 bases, and the junction held 6 bases outside the gene matches. The CDR3 is made up of 14 amino acids. Germline lookup yields CDR1 WSHSY and CDR2 SAAADI. DNA of the CDR3: TGCGCCAGCGGGGACAGGGTGCCTAACACTGAAGCTTTCTTT. Residues: CASGDRVPNTEAFF.

This clone turned up a few times. The chain links TRBV10-3 to TRBJ2-2, with 8 bases lining up with TRBD2. Trimming removed 4 bases from V and 3 bases from J; junction bases left unmatched: 1. The CDR3 spans 14 residues. Germline CDR1 is ENHRY and CDR2 is SYGVKD. CDR3 protein: CAISAGGDTGELFF. In nucleotides, the CDR3 is TGTGCCATCAGTGCGGGGGGGGACACCGGGGAGCTGTTTTTT.

This sequence joins TRBV4-1 and TRBJ1-6; tentatively, D is TRBD1 (6 bases). From germline, CDR1 is MGHRA and CDR2 YSYEKL. The CDR3 length is 15 residues. Deletions cut 1 base from V and 10 bases from J, with 14 bases between. The CDR3: CASSQGQERRSPLHF. The CDR3 DNA follows: TGCGCCAGCAGCCAAGGACAGGAGCGGCGCTCACCCCTCCACTTT.

The J gene is TRBJ2-5, the V gene TRBV5-1; 11 positions agree with TRBD2. Germline lookup yields CDR1 SGHRS and CDR2 YFSETQ. The CDR3 has 14 amino acids. The junction had 2 bases not matched to a gene; V was cut back by 2 bases and J by 5 bases. CDR3 protein: CASSFSGGVETQYF. CDR3 coding DNA: TGCGCCAGCAGCTTTAGCGGGGGGGTGGAGACCCAGTACTTC.

The chain uses TRBV18 and TRBJ1-2; D remains ambiguous. Germline CDR1 reads KGHSH; CDR2 reads LQKENI. This CDR3 contains 16 residues. The V end lost 0 bases, the J end lost 4 bases, and 15 bases lay between the germline ends. CDR3 sequence (DNA): TGTGCCAGCTCACCACCCCGAAGTAGCGACCTCTATGGCTACACCTTC. Translated: CASSPPRSSDLYGYTF.

The gene calls are TRBV27 and TRBJ2-7; TRBD2 matches at 9 bases. V was clipped by 4 bases and J by 5 bases; unmatched bases: 6. Germline V lookup: CDR1 MNHEY, CDR2 SMNVEV (reference sequence). There are 14 residues in the CDR3. CDR3 sequence: CASSSAGGSHEQYF. The CDR3 DNA follows: TGTGCCAGCAGTTCAGCGGGAGGTTCCCACGAGCAGTACTTC.

The chain uses TRBV5-1 and TRBJ2-5; 9 positions match TRBD1. With 4 bases clipped from V and 4 bases from J, the junction kept 11 bases outside the gene matches. This CDR3 comprises 16 residues. CDR1 and CDR2 from the germline V gene are SGHRS and YFSETQ. The CDR3, as DNA: TGCGCCAGCAGCCCCCGGCCGGGACAGGGAACAGAGACCCAGTACTTC. Encoded protein: CASSPRPGQGTETQYF.

The chain joins TRBV19 to TRBJ2-7; 7 bases agree with TRBD2. The V gene end was trimmed by 5 bases and the J gene end by 0 bases; junction bases not matched to a gene: 10. Germline V lookup: CDR1 LNHDA, CDR2 SQIVND (reference sequence). The CDR3 is made up of 16 amino acids. CDR3 loop: CASSGPSGDSSYEQYF. The CDR3 DNA reads TGTGCCAGTAGTGGCCCTAGCGGAGACAGCTCCTACGAGCAGTACTTC.

The chain links TRBV7-2 to TRBJ2-1, with 8 nucleotides matching TRBD2. Trimming took 1 base from V and 2 from J; bases not matched to a gene: 4. Per the germline V gene, CDR1 is SGHTA and CDR2 is FQGNSA. This CDR3 region has 16 residues. The CDR3, as DNA: TGTGCCAGCAGCTTAGTAGGTAGCGGGGCCTACAATGAGCAGTTCTTC. This translates into CASSLVGSGAYNEQFF. Full variable domain (remainder filled in from reference TRBV7-2 and TRBJ2-1): GAGVSQSPSNKVTEKGKDVELRCDPISGHTALYWYRQSLGQGLEFLIYFQGNSAPDKSGLPSDRFSAERTGGSVSTLTIQRTQQEDSAVYLCASSLVGSGAYNEQFFGPGTRLTVL.

This chain joins TRBV29-1 and TRBJ1-1; 7 bases agree with TRBD1. There are 14 residues in the CDR3. CDR1 and CDR2 from the germline V gene are SQVTM and ANQGSEA. With 6 bases clipped from V and 1 base from J, the junction kept 8 bases outside the gene matches. CDR3 sequence reads: CSVPPRTGNTEAFF. Here the CDR3 DNA reads TGCAGCGTACCACCTAGGACAGGGAACACTGAAGCTTTCTTT.

The rearrangement links TRBV28 to TRBJ1-2; D is unresolved. V was clipped by 5 bases and J by 4 bases, with 14 bases between them. This CDR3 has 14 residues. Germline V gene sequence: CDR1 MDHEN, CDR2 SYDVKM. The CDR3 spells CASSTWAGSYGYTF. The DNA of the CDR3 is TGTGCCAGCAGTACCTGGGCCGGATCCTATGGCTACACCTTC.